What follows describes a single TCR beta chain. The data belong to a study of blood T cell repertoires in COVID-19. Turning to the study itself: Sites in the United States, Italy and Spain provided acute and convalescent COVID-19 samples. PBMCs, B-cell-depleted T cells, or T cells provided the cDNA or gDNA that made up the material.

The length of the CDR3 is 16 residues. V lost 2 bases and J lost 4, with 17 bases in between. Germline-derived CDR1 and CDR2 are MNHEY and SMNVEV (reference sequence). Methods used by the authors: How many nucleated cells were present was estimated from reference gene primer amplification. Clones were read by immunoSEQ multiplex PCR, and TCRdb kept only the in-frame ones, dropping some. V and J calls and clone size are copied from that table; D and trimming were computed from the DNA. Among 25,000 or so clones listed, around 84% were seen once. This TCR was sampled from a woman of 80 years or more with acute or convalescent COVID-19. V and J are TRBV27 and TRBJ2-5; D may be TRBD1 (6 bases). The sample taken for sequencing was peripheral blood. CDR3 coding DNA: TGTGCCAGCAGTTTACTAACAGGGTGGAGTTCAGAGACCCAGTACTTC. Its translation is CASSLLTGWSSETQYF.